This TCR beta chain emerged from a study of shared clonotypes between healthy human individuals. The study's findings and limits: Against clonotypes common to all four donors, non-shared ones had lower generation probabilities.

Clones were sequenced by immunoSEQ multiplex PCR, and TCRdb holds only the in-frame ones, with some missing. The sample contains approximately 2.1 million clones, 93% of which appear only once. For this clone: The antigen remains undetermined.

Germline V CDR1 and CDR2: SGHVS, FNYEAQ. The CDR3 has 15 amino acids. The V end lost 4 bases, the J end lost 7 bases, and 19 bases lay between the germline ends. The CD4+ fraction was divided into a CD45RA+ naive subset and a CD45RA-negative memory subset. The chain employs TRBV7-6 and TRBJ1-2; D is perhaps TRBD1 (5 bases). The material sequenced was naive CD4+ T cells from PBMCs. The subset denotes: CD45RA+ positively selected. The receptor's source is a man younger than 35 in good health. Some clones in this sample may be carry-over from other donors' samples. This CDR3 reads CASSSLREGLGGYTF. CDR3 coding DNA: TGTGCCAGCAGCTCCCTGCGGGAGGGGCTCGGTGGCTACACCTTC.